This TCR beta chain was found in a study of read filtering for tumor transcriptome and immune sequencing. Study details: Revised staging placed roughly 8 patients in R-ISS I, roughly 17 in II, more than five in III.

This clonotype was counted many times. V dropped 6 bases and J dropped 0 bases, with 12 bases sitting between them. Germline loops: CDR1 MNHNS, CDR2 SASEGT. The length of the CDR3 is 15 residues. Molecular barcoded adaptors covering alpha/delta and beta/gamma chains were used on roughly 400 ng RNA. TCRdb re-called the reads with MiXCR, one entry per CDR3 protein. This table holds roughly 24,000 distinct CDR3 sequences, approximately 14% found once. The sequenced sample was a population of CD138-negative cells sorted from bone marrow. The V and J genes are TRBV6-1 and TRBJ1-5; D gene uncertain. The sequence was collected from a donor older than 35 with multiple myeloma. The CDR3 region is CASRTTSNSNQPQHF. DNA of the CDR3: TGTGCCAGCAGAACTACATCGAATAGCAATCAGCCCCAGCATTTT.